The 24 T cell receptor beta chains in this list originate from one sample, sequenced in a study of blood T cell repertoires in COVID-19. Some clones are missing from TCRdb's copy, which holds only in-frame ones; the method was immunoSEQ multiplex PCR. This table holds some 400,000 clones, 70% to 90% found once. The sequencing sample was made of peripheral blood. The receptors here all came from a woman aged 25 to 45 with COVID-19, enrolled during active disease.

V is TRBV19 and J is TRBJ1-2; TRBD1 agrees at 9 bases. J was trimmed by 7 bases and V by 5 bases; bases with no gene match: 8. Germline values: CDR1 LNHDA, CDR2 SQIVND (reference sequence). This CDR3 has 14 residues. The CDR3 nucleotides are TGTGCCAGTAGTCTGCGGGACAGGGATTTTGGCTACACCTTC. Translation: CASSLRDRDFGYTF. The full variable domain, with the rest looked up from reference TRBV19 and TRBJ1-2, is DGGITQSPKYLFRKEGQNVTLSCEQNLNHDAMYWYRQDPGQGLRLIYYSQIVNDFQKGDIAEGYSVSREKKESFPLTVTSAQKNPTAFYLCASSLRDRDFGYTFGSGTRLTVV.

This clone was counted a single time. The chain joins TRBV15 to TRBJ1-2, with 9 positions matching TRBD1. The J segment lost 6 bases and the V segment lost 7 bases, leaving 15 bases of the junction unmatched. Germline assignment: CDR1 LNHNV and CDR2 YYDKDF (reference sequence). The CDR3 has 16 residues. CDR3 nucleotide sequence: TGTGCCACCACCCCCCGGGGACAGGGTATCAATCATGGCTACACCTTC. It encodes CATTPRGQGINHGYTF.

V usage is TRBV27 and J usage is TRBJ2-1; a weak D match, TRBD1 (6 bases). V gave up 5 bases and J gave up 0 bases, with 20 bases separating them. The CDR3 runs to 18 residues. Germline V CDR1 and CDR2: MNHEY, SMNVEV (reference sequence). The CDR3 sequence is CASSQNADRSYSYNEQFF. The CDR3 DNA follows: TGTGCCAGCAGTCAGAACGCGGACAGATCCTACTCCTACAATGAGCAGTTCTTC.

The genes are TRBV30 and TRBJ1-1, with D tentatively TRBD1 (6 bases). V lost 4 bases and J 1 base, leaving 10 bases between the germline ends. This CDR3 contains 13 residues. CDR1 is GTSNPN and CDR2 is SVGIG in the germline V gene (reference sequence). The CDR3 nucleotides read TGTGCCTGGAAACAGGGTTGGAACACTGAAGCTTTCTTT. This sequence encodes CAWKQGWNTEAFF.

DNA of the CDR3: TGTGCCAGCAGCCAGGGACAGGGTACCGCTGAAGCTTTCTTT. This sequence encodes CASSQGQGTAEAFF. The chain has TRBV3-1 (or the pseudogene TRBV3-2) and TRBJ1-1; 9 nucleotides line up with TRBD1. This CDR3 region has 14 residues. J was trimmed by 6 bases and V by 3 bases; bases with no gene match: 5. Germline V gives CDR1 LGHDT, CDR2 YNNKEL (reference sequence).

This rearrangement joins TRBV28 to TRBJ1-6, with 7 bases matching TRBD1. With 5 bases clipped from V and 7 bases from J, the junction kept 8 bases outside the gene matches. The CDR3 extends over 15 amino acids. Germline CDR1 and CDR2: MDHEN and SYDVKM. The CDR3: CASSLIRQGNSPLHF. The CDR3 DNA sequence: TGTGCCAGCAGTCTTATTAGACAGGGCAATTCACCCCTCCACTTT.

The CDR3 protein is CASSATGANVLTF. CDR3 DNA: TGTGCCAGTAGCGCGACTGGGGCCAACGTCCTGACTTTC. The chain has TRBV19 and TRBJ2-6; the D is unclear. V lost 6 bases and J lost 2, with 5 bases in between. Germline lookup yields CDR1 LNHDA and CDR2 SQIVND (reference sequence). The CDR3 loop spans 13 amino acids.

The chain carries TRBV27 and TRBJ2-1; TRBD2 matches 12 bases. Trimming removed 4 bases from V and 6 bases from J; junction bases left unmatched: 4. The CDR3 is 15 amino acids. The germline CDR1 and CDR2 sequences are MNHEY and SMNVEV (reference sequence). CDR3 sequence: CASSSGTSGFNEQFF. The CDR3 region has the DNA TGTGCCAGCAGTTCCGGGACTAGCGGGTTCAATGAGCAGTTCTTC.

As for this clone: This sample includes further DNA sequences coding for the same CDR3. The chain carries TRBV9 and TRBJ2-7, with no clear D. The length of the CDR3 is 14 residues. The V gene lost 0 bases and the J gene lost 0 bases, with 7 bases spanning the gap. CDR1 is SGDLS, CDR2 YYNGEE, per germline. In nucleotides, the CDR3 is TGTGCCAGCAGCGTAGCCGGTACCTCCTACGAGCAGTACTTC. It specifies CASSVAGTSYEQYF.

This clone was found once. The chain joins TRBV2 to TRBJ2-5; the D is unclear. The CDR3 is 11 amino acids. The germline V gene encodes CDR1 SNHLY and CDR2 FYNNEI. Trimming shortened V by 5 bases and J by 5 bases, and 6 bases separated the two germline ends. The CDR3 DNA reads TGTGCCAGCAGTAAACAGGAGACCCAGTACTTC. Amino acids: CASSKQETQYF.

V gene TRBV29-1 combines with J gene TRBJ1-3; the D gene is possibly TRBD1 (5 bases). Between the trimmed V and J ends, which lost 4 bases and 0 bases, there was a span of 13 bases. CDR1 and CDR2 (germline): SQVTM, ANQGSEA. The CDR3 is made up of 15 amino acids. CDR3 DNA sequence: TGCAGCGTTGGGCTGGGGCTCCACTCTGGAAACACCATATATTTT. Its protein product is CSVGLGLHSGNTIYF.

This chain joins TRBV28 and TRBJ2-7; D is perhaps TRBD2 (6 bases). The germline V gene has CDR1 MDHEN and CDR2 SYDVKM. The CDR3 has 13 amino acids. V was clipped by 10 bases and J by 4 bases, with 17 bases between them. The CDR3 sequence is CATRLGGTYEQYF. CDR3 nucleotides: TGTGCCACCCGCCTAGGCGGGACGTACGAGCAGTACTTC.

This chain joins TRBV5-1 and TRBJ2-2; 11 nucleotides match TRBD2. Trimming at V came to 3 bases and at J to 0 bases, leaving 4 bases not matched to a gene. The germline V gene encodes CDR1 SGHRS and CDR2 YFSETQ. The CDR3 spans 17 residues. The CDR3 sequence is CASSSGLAGTNTGELFF. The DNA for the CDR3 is TGCGCCAGCAGCTCAGGACTAGCGGGCACGAACACCGGGGAGCTGTTTTTT. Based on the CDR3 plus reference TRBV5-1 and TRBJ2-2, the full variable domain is KAGVTQTPRYLIKTRGQQVTLSCSPISGHRSVSWYQQTPGQGLQFLFEYFSETQRNKGNFPGRFSGRQFSNSRSEMNVSTLELGDSALYLCASSSGLAGTNTGELFFGEGSRLTVL.

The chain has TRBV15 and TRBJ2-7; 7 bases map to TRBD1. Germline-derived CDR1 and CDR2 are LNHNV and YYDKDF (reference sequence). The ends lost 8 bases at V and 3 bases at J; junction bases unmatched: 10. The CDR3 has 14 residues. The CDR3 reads CATGLPGQIYEQYF. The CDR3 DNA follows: TGTGCCACCGGATTACCGGGACAGATCTACGAGCAGTACTTC.

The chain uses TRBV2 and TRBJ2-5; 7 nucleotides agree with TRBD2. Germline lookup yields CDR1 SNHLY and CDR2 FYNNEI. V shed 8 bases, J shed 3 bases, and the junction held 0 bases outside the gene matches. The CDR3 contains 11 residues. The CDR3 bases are TGTGCCAGCGGGACTAAAGAGACCCAGTACTTC. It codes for CASGTKETQYF.

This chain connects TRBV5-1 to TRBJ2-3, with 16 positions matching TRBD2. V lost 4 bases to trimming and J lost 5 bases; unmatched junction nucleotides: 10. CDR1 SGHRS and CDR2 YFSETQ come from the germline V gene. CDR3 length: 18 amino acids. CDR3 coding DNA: TGCGCCAGCAGCCGGGCCGGGACTAGCGGGAGGGCCATAGATACGCAGTATTTT. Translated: CASSRAGTSGRAIDTQYF.

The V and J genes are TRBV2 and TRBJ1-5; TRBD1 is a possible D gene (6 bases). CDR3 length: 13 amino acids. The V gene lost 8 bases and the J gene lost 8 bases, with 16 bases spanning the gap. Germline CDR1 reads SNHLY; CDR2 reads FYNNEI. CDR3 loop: CASADRPLEPQHF. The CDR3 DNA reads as TGTGCCAGCGCGGACAGACCCCTGGAGCCCCAGCATTTT.

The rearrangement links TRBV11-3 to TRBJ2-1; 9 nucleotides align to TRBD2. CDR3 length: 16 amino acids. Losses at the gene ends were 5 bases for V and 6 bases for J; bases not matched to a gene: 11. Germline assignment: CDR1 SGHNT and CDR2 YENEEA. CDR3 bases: TGTGCCAGCAGCACGGGGAGGATAGCGGGAGTCAATGAGCAGTTCTTC. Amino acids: CASSTGRIAGVNEQFF.

The CDR3 reads CASTARREGVNTEAFF. Here the CDR3 DNA reads TGTGCCAGCACGGCGAGGAGAGAGGGGGTGAACACTGAAGCTTTCTTT. This chain connects TRBV7-9 to TRBJ1-1, with D possibly TRBD1 on 6 matching bases. V lost 7 bases and J lost 0, with 18 bases in between. Looked up from germline, CDR1 is SEHNR and CDR2 is FQNEAQ (reference sequence). The CDR3 extends over 16 amino acids.

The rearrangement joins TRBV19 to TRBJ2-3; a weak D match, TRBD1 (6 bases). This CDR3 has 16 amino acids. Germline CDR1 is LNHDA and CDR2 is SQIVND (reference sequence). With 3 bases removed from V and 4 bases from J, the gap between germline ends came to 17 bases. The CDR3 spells CASSISTGFWADTQYF. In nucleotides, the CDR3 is TGTGCCAGTAGTATCTCTACAGGGTTCTGGGCAGATACGCAGTATTTT.

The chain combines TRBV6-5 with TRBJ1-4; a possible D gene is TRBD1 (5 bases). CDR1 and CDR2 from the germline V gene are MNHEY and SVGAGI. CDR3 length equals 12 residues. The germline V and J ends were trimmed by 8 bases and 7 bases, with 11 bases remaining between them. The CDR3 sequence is CASRKGIEKLFF. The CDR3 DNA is TGTGCCAGCCGGAAGGGGATTGAAAAACTGTTTTTT.

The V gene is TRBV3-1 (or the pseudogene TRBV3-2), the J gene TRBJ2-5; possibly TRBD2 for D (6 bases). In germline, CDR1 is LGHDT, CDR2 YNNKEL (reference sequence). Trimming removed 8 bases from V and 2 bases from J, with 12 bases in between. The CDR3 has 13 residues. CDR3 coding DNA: TGTGCCAGCTGGGACTTAGCACAAGAGACCCAGTACTTC. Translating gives CASWDLAQETQYF.

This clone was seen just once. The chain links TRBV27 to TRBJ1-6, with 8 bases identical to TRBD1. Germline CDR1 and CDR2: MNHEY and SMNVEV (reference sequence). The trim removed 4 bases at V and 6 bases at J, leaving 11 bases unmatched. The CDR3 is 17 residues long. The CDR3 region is CASSSWTGLIGNSPLHF. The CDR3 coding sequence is TGTGCCAGCAGTTCTTGGACAGGGCTGATTGGTAATTCACCCCTCCACTTT.

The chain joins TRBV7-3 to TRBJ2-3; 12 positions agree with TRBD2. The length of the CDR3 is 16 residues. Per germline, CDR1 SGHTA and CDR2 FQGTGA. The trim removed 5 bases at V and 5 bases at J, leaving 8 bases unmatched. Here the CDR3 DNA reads TGTGCCAGCAGCCGAGAACCGGGACTAGCGGGAGATACGCAGTATTTT. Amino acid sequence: CASSREPGLAGDTQYF.